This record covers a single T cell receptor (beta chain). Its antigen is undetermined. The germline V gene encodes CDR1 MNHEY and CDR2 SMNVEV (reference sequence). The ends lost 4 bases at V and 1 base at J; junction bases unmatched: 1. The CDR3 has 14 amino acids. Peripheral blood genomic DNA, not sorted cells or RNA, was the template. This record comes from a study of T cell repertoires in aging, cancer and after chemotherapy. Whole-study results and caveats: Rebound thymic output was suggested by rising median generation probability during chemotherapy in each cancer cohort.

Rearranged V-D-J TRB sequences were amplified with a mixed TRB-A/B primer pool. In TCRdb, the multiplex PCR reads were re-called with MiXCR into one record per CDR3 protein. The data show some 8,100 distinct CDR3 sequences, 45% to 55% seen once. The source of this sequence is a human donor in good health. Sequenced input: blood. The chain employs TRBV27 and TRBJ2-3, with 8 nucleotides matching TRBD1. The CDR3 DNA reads TGTGCCAGCAGTTCGACAGGGGGCACAGATACGCAGTATTTT. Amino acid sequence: CASSSTGGTDTQYF.